What follows are 21 T cell receptor beta chains derived from one specimen sequenced in a study of T cell responses to AZD1222 COVID-19 vaccine. Measured with immunoSEQ multiplex PCR; TCRdb has only the in-frame clones, and not every one. The data hold 100,000 to 110,000 clones, with about 90% observed a single time. Sequenced here: peripheral blood, sampled on day 0 of MenACWY control vaccination. Receptor source: an adult in good health.

This chain links TRBV18 with TRBJ2-1; no firm D call. The germline V gene has CDR1 KGHSH and CDR2 LQKENI. V was cut by 6 bases and J by 5 bases, with 5 bases left in between. CDR3 size: 11 residues. CDR3 residues: CASSPDNEQFF. CDR3 nucleotides: TGTGCCAGCTCCCCCGACAATGAGCAGTTCTTC.

The chain joins TRBV6-4 to TRBJ2-7; maybe TRBD1 (5 bases). Trimming removed 1 base at V and 0 bases at J, with 13 bases between. CDR1 and CDR2 from the germline V gene are MRHNA and SNTAGT. The CDR3 spans 16 residues. CDR3: CASSDLGRASSYEQYF. CDR3 bases: TGTGCCAGCAGTGACTTAGGCAGGGCTAGCTCCTACGAGCAGTACTTC.

V usage is TRBV29-1 and J usage is TRBJ1-2, with 11 bases aligning to TRBD1. CDR1 is SQVTM, CDR2 ANQGSEA, per germline. The CDR3 spans 13 residues. CDR3 region: CRGGQGGPNGYTF. CDR3 sequence (DNA): TGCCGCGGGGGACAGGGGGGGCCCAATGGCTACACCTTC.

This clone has just one count. The chain combines TRBV5-4 with TRBJ2-3; D perhaps matches TRBD2 (6 bases). CDR1 and CDR2 (germline): SGHNT, YYREEE (reference sequence). The V end was cut by 4 bases, the J end by 1 base, with 10 bases between. The CDR3 has 14 amino acids. CDR3 coding DNA: TGTGCCAGCAGCCCTTCTAGCGGCACAGATACGCAGTATTTT. It yields the protein CASSPSSGTDTQYF.

This rearrangement joins TRBV10-1 to TRBJ2-3; D remains ambiguous. The CDR3 covers 14 residues. The germline V gene has CDR1 WNHNN and CDR2 SYGVQD (reference sequence). The V end was cut by 5 bases, the J end by 5 bases, with 14 bases between. The CDR3 spells CASSPLGIRDTQYF. In DNA, the CDR3 is TGCGCCAGCAGTCCCCTAGGGATCCGAGATACGCAGTATTTT.

The gene calls are TRBV28 and TRBJ1-1, with D perhaps matching TRBD1 (5 bases). The CDR3 covers 15 residues. V gave up 4 bases and J gave up 3 bases, with 15 bases separating them. Looked up from germline, CDR1 is MDHEN and CDR2 is SYDVKM. Written as DNA, the CDR3 is TGTGCCAGCAGTTGGGGGGGGTTCTCGGACACTGAAGCTTTCTTT. It yields the protein CASSWGGFSDTEAFF.

The chain links TRBV28 to TRBJ1-5; 8 bases are a match to TRBD1. CDR1 is MDHEN, CDR2 SYDVKM, per germline. The CDR3 is 15 residues long. V lost 6 bases to trimming and J lost 6 bases; unmatched junction nucleotides: 10. CDR3 DNA sequence: TGTGCCAGCAGCATAAAACAGGGGGTAGGTCAGCCCCAGCATTTT. This encodes CASSIKQGVGQPQHF.

The rearrangement joins TRBV6-2 or TRBV6-3 to TRBJ1-6; 10 positions agree with TRBD1. Germline lookup yields CDR1 MNHEY and CDR2 SVGEGT. Trimming removed 5 bases from V and 7 bases from J; junction bases left unmatched: 5. The CDR3 contains 15 residues. The DNA of the CDR3 is TGTGCCAGCAGTGGACAGGGGGGCCCGAATTCACCCCTCCACTTT. Protein sequence: CASSGQGGPNSPLHF.

The chain employs TRBV20-1 and TRBJ1-2; D is unclear. Germline CDR1 reads DFQATT; CDR2 reads SNEGSKA (reference sequence). This CDR3 has 11 residues. Between the trimmed V and J ends, which lost 4 bases and 4 bases, there was a span of 7 bases. In nucleotides, the CDR3 is TGCAGTGCTACTCCGACCTATGGCTACACCTTC. This sequence encodes CSATPTYGYTF.

The rearrangement joins TRBV7-6 to TRBJ1-5; D remains unclear. V was clipped by 1 base and J by 4 bases, with 11 bases between them. The germline V gene has CDR1 SGHVS and CDR2 FNYEAQ. This CDR3 contains 15 residues. CDR3 sequence (DNA): TGTGCCAGCAGCTTAGGCGCCGGGCCAAATCAGCCCCAGCATTTT. Translation gives CASSLGAGPNQPQHF. The full variable domain, with the rest looked up from reference TRBV7-6 and TRBJ1-5, is GAGVSQSPRYKVTKRGQDVALRCDPISGHVSLYWYRQALGQGPEFLTYFNYEAQQDKSGLPNDRFSAERPEGSISTLTIQRTEQRDSAMYRCASSLGAGPNQPQHFGDGTRLSIL.

This chain joins TRBV5-1 and TRBJ2-5, with a weak D call TRBD2 (5 bases). Germline V lookup: CDR1 SGHRS, CDR2 YFSETQ. V lost 4 bases and J 4 bases, leaving 11 bases between the germline ends. The CDR3 is made up of 13 amino acids. The DNA of the CDR3 is TGCGCCAGCAGCGTTCCCGGAGGAGAGACCCAGTACTTC. Protein product: CASSVPGGETQYF.

The genes are TRBV18 and TRBJ1-3; D is uncertain. Trimming removed 2 bases at V and 2 bases at J, with 16 bases between. In germline, CDR1 is KGHSH, CDR2 LQKENI. The CDR3 spans 17 residues. CDR3 DNA: TGTGCCAGCTCACCAACCACGTTCGGTCTAGCTGGAAACACCATATATTTT. Protein product: CASSPTTFGLAGNTIYF. The full variable domain, its missing parts supplied by reference TRBV18 and TRBJ1-3, is NAGVMQNPRHLVRRRGQEARLRCSPMKGHSHVYWYRQLPEEGLKFMVYLQKENIIDESGMPKERFSAEFPKEGPSILRIQQVVRGDSAAYFCASSPTTFGLAGNTIYFGEGSWLTVV.

This sequence joins TRBV2 and TRBJ2-5; the D gene is possibly TRBD2 (5 bases). This CDR3 is 15 amino acids long. V dropped 7 bases and J dropped 1 base, with 16 bases sitting between them. Germline V gene data show CDR1 as SNHLY and CDR2 as FYNNEI. Written as DNA, the CDR3 is TGTGCCAGCACCGACCGCGGGCAGCCCCAAGAGACCCAGTACTTC. Encoded protein: CASTDRGQPQETQYF. The full variable domain, with the rest looked up from reference TRBV2 and TRBJ2-5, is EPEVTQTPSHQVTQMGQEVILRCVPISNHLYFYWYRQILGQKVEFLVSFYNNEISEKSEIFDDQFSVERPDGSNFTLKIRSTKLEDSAMYFCASTDRGQPQETQYFGPGTRLLVL.

The chain combines TRBV21-1 with TRBJ2-5; the table names TRBD1, a call not compared with the DNA. TRBV21-1 is reported as a pseudogene. CDR3 length: 13 amino acids. The CDR3 DNA sequence: TGTGCCACGAGGGACAGGAGACAAGAGACCCAGTACTTC. Translated: CATRDRRQETQYF.

The V call is TRBV21-1, the J call TRBJ1-5. TRBV21-1 is a pseudogene. The CDR3 is made up of 14 amino acids. CDR3 DNA sequence: TGTGCCAGCAGCATGGGACGGTCCAATCAGCCCCAGCATTTT. Amino acid sequence: CASSMGRSNQPQHF.

This chain links TRBV27 with TRBJ2-7, with D perhaps being TRBD1 or TRBD2 (5 bases each). The germline V gene has CDR1 MNHEY and CDR2 SMNVEV (reference sequence). This CDR3 is 15 amino acids long. The V and J ends lost 0 bases and 0 bases respectively, with 9 bases between them. The CDR3 coding sequence is TGTGCCAGCAGTTTATCGAGTGGGGGCTCCTACGAGCAGTACTTC. Amino acid sequence: CASSLSSGGSYEQYF.

The chain links TRBV18 to TRBJ1-5; no definite D call. The CDR3 consists of 16 residues. Germline V gene sequence: CDR1 KGHSH, CDR2 LQKENI. Trimming took 2 bases from V and 1 from J, leaving 12 bases between them. The CDR3 nucleotides read TGTGCCAGCTCACCAACGAGTCCAGGAAGCAATCAGCCCCAGCATTTT. Encoded protein: CASSPTSPGSNQPQHF.

Only one count was recorded for this clone. This rearrangement joins TRBV6-1 to TRBJ2-2, with D possibly being TRBD2 (5 bases). Trimming removed 4 bases from V and 6 bases from J, with 6 bases in between. Germline loops: CDR1 MNHNS, CDR2 SASEGT. This CDR3 is built from 12 residues. CDR3 sequence reads: CASSGAAGELFF. CDR3 sequence (DNA): TGTGCCAGCAGTGGAGCGGCCGGGGAGCTGTTTTTT.

The rearrangement joins TRBV4-3 to TRBJ1-3; the D gene is possibly TRBD1 (5 bases). The CDR3 loop spans 15 amino acids. Deletions cut 4 bases from V and 4 bases from J, with 14 bases between. Germline values: CDR1 LGHNA, CDR2 YSLEER. CDR3 DNA sequence: TGCGCCAGCAGCCTAGACAGAGGTTCAGGAAACACCATATATTTT. Translation gives CASSLDRGSGNTIYF.

The J gene is TRBJ2-1, the V gene TRBV4-1; TRBD2 matches 8 bases. In germline, CDR1 is MGHRA, CDR2 YSYEKL. This CDR3 is built from 14 residues. V lost 0 bases and J lost 16; bases outside the gene matches: 11. CDR3 DNA sequence: TGCGCCAGCAGCCAAGAGACCATCGGGGCGGGAGGCTTCTTC. Encoded protein: CASSQETIGAGGFF.

This chain links TRBV7-2 with TRBJ2-5, with D unresolved. Germline-derived CDR1 and CDR2 are SGHTA and FQGNSA. The CDR3 extends over 14 amino acids. V lost 1 base and J 4 bases, leaving 10 bases between the germline ends. The CDR3 here is CASSLGVLGETQYF. Here the CDR3 DNA reads TGTGCCAGCAGCTTAGGGGTACTGGGAGAGACCCAGTACTTC. Using reference TRBV7-2 and TRBJ2-5 for the parts outside the CDR3, the full variable domain is GAGVSQSPSNKVTEKGKDVELRCDPISGHTALYWYRQSLGQGLEFLIYFQGNSAPDKSGLPSDRFSAERTGGSVSTLTIQRTQQEDSAVYLCASSLGVLGETQYFGPGTRLLVL.